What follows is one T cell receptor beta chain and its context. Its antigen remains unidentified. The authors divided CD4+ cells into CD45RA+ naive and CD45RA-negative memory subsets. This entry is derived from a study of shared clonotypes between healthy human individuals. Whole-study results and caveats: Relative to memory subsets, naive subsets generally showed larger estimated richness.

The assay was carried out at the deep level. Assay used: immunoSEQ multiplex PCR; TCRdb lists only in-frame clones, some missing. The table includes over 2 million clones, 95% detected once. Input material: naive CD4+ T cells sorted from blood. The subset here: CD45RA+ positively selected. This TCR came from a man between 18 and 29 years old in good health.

For the CDR3, the DNA is TGTGCCAGCAGTTTTGGACAGGGTGACACCCAGTACTTC. This gives the protein CASSFGQGDTQYF. The V gene is TRBV28, the J gene TRBJ2-5; 8 bases are a match to TRBD1. The CDR3 has 13 amino acids. From germline, CDR1 is MDHEN and CDR2 SYDVKM. After removal of 3 bases from V and 8 bases from J, the junction contained 5 bases not matched to a gene.